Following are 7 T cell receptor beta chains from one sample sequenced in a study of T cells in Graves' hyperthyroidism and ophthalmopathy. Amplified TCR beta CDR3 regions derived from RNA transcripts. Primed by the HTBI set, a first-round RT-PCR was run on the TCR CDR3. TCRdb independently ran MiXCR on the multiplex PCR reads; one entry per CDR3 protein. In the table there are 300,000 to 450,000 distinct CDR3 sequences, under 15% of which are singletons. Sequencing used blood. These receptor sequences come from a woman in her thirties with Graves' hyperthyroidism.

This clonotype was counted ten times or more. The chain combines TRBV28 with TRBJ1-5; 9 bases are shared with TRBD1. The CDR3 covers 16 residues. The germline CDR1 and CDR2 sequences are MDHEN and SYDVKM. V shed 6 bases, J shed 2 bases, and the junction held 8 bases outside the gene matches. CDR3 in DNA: TGTGCCAGCAGGCAAAACAGGGGGCTAGGCAATCAGCCCCAGCATTTT. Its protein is CASRQNRGLGNQPQHF.

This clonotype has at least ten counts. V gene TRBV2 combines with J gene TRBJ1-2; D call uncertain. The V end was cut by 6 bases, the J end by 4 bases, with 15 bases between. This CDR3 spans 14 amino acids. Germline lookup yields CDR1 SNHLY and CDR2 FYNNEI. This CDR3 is CASSPEVGFYGYTF. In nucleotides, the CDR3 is TGTGCCAGCAGCCCGGAAGTGGGGTTCTATGGCTACACCTTC.

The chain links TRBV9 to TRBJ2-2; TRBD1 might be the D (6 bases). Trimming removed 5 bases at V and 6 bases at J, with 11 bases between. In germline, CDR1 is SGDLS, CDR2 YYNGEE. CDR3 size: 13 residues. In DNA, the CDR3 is TGTGCCAGCAGTCCAGGACAGTCCGGGGAGCTGTTTTTT. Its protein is CASSPGQSGELFF.

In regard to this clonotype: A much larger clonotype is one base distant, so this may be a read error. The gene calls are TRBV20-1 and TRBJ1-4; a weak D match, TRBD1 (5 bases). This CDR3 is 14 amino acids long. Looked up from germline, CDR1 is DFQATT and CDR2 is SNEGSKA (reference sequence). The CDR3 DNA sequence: TGCAGTGCTAGGGTCTCGGGGACGAATGAAAAACTGTCTTTT. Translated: CSARVSGTNEKLSF.

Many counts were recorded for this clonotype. The CDR3 bases are TGTGCCAGCAGCTCTACTAGCGGGAGCTCCTACAATGAGCAGTTCTTC. This sequence encodes CASSSTSGSSYNEQFF. The chain carries TRBV11-2 and TRBJ2-1, with TRBD2 matching 11 bases. CDR1 and CDR2 (germline): SGHAT, FQNNGV. J gave up 0 bases and V 4 bases, and 2 bases lay outside the gene matches. The CDR3 spans 16 residues. Full variable domain (outside the CDR3, taken from reference TRBV11-2 and TRBJ2-1): EAGVAQSPRYKIIEKRQSVAFWCNPISGHATLYWYQQILGQGPKLLIQFQNNGVVDDSQLPKDRFSAERLKGVDSTLKIQPAKLEDSAVYLCASSSTSGSSYNEQFFGPGTRLTVL.

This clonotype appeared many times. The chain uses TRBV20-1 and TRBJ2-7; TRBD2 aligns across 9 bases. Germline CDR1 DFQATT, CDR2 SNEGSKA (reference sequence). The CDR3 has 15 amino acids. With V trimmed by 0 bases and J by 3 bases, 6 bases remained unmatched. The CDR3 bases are TGCAGTGCTAGAGATATAGCGGGAGAGTACTACGAGCAGTACTTC. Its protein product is CSARDIAGEYYEQYF.

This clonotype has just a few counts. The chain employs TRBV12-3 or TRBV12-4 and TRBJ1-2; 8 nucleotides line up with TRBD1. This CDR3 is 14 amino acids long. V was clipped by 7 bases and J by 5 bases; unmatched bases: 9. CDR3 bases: TGTGCCAGCAACCCCGGGACAGGAGAATATGGCTACACCTTC. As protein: CASNPGTGEYGYTF.